The present T cell receptor beta chain was sequenced within a study of neurological immune-mediated disorders. Synthesis of cDNA was accomplished via 5'RACE employing 10-nucleotide random UMIs. A single record per CDR3 protein comes from TCRdb applying MiXCR to the 5' RACE reads. This sample has 84,000 or so distinct CDR3 sequences, with around 4.5% found just once. Study findings and constraints: When repertoires were grouped phylogenetically, those of 18 of 34 multiple sclerosis patients fell into one related-CDR3 cluster, a possible signature. The highest TCR clonal expansion occurred in HTLV-1-associated myelopathy; multiple sclerosis fell below healthy controls.

At least ten counts were recorded for this clonotype. Its antigen is currently unknown. Indicated time point: longitudinal time-point 3. CDR1 is MNHNY and CDR2 is SVGAGI in the germline V gene (reference sequence). CDR3 size: 12 residues. V was clipped by 2 bases and J by 2 bases, with 0 bases between them. The chain has TRBV6-6 and TRBJ2-2, with unresolved D. The sample taken for sequencing was PBMCs. The receptor was derived from a woman between 55 and 75 years old with multiple sclerosis. The CDR3 loop is CASSYNTGELFF. The CDR3 DNA sequence: TGTGCCAGCAGTTACAACACCGGGGAGCTGTTTTTT.